These T cell receptor beta chains were read from a single sample in a study of blood T cell repertoires in COVID-19. Sequencing was performed with immunoSEQ multiplex PCR; in TCRdb, only in-frame clones are kept and a portion is missing. The table lists around 330,000 clones, 85% of them singletons, with 1.5% to 2% in the top ten. Sequenced: PBMCs or T cells enriched from blood (not recorded which). The receptors come from a woman aged 25-40 years who had been exposed to COVID-19. CDR3s leave out the opening cysteine and the closing phenylalanine or tryptophan.

v_call: TRBV6-1
cdr3_aa: ASSELRGTNTGELF

v_call: TRBV21-1
cdr3_aa: ASSKVTEGAEAF

v_call: TRBV19
cdr3_aa: ASSNRNYGYT

v_call: TRBV7-3
cdr3_aa: ASSLREGETQY

v_call: TRBV28
cdr3_aa: ASSPPWEGSPLH

v_call: TRBV6-5
cdr3_aa: ASSLLLAGGINEQY

v_call: TRBV18
cdr3_aa: ASSSVGLRDTEAF

v_call: TRBV27
cdr3_aa: ASSLLLAGGHEQY

v_call: TRBV28
cdr3_aa: ASSSGGNYGYT

v_call: TRBV10-3
cdr3_aa: ATHGTGGFSNYGYT

v_call: TRBV18
cdr3_aa: ASSPNEMQGGYT

v_call: TRBV7-9
cdr3_aa: ASSLVTAAYGYT

v_call: TRBV7-5
cdr3_aa: ARSLEDSNTEAF

v_call: TRBV28
cdr3_aa: ASSLRVGRGDSTDTQY

v_call: TRBV12-3/TRBV12-4
cdr3_aa: ASSPNEKLF

v_call: TRBV30
cdr3_aa: AYPDRARGEQY

v_call: TRBV9
cdr3_aa: ASSVTPGAGDLTDTQY

v_call: TRBV2
cdr3_aa: ATGGANYGYT

v_call: TRBV4-1
cdr3_aa: ASSQAATSGSYEQY

v_call: TRBV25-1
cdr3_aa: ASSSKRGQYLYGFT

v_call: TRBV29-1
cdr3_aa: SARTNEKLF

v_call: TRBV27
cdr3_aa: ASSLAVNYNSPLH

v_call: TRBV6-4
cdr3_aa: ASSGSGGASSSYNEQF

v_call: TRBV28
cdr3_aa: ASSSGNTEAF

v_call: TRBV19
cdr3_aa: ASSSTGAANEKLF

v_call: TRBV7-9
cdr3_aa: ASSEQLGTSGYEQY

v_call: TRBV10-3
cdr3_aa: AISDGNTEAF

v_call: TRBV5-6
cdr3_aa: ASSLDRGNTEAF

v_call: TRBV28
cdr3_aa: ASSSLSGTGLYEQY

v_call: TRBV3-1/TRBV3-2
cdr3_aa: ASRGTDRAYEQY

v_call: TRBV7-7
cdr3_aa: ASRFYSGDNNEQF

v_call: TRBV9
cdr3_aa: ASSVDGRVQLGMGGYT

v_call: TRBV18
cdr3_aa: ASSPVTGGVNTEAF

v_call: TRBV5-1
cdr3_aa: ASSSGDYGYT

v_call: TRBV23-1
cdr3_aa: ASDRVFSNQPQH

v_call: TRBV28
cdr3_aa: ASSSRYSNQPQH

v_call: TRBV10-1
cdr3_aa: ASSERAGGEGDEQF

v_call: TRBV4-1
cdr3_aa: ASSPGGLAGGSYEQY

v_call: TRBV12-3/TRBV12-4
cdr3_aa: ANSGATGETQY

v_call: TRBV19
cdr3_aa: ASNGGGNTIY

v_call: TRBV2
cdr3_aa: ASNPREQYNEQF

v_call: TRBV6-5
cdr3_aa: ASRPGTGNTGELF

v_call: TRBV10-3
cdr3_aa: AVSGSSGSYNEQF

v_call: TRBV19
cdr3_aa: ASTKLGGNTEAF

v_call: TRBV4-1
cdr3_aa: ASSQDIREPLHEQY

v_call: TRBV28
cdr3_aa: ASSLRGGNEKLF

v_call: TRBV6-5
cdr3_aa: ASILTGGSYGYT

v_call: TRBV29-1
cdr3_aa: SVEESYLNYGYT

v_call: TRBV10-3
cdr3_aa: AISERGDQPQH

v_call: TRBV6-6
cdr3_aa: ASSLPQRESQVGGVGETGELF

v_call: TRBV5-1
cdr3_aa: ASSLGNSGIELDEQF

v_call: TRBV13
cdr3_aa: ASSFRPGLAGGGVTDTQY

v_call: TRBV6-2/TRBV6-3
cdr3_aa: ASSQPTPGTQY

v_call: TRBV27
cdr3_aa: ASSRTGQGATHYGYT

v_call: TRBV6-5
cdr3_aa: ASSYSGDSYNSPLH

v_call: TRBV10-3
cdr3_aa: AISEWQGSYEQY

v_call: TRBV14
cdr3_aa: ASSPGQRINQPQH

v_call: TRBV5-6
cdr3_aa: ASSPGRGGGYT

v_call: TRBV7-2
cdr3_aa: ASSFRPTYEQY

v_call: TRBV7-8
cdr3_aa: ASSQKGTGNQPQH